These T cell receptor beta chains were read from a single sample in a study of cytomegalovirus exposure and HLA in healthy donors. Clones were read by immunoSEQ multiplex PCR, and TCRdb kept only the in-frame ones, dropping some. The sample consists of 310,000 or so clones, 85% to 90% of them appearing once. The sequenced material came from PBMCs. These receptors originate from a woman between 18 and 29 years old in good health and CMV-seronegative. Each CDR3 is given with its conserved first and last residue. Fields, in order: V gene, CDR3 length, CDR3 protein.

TRBV27 | 15 | CASSQTRDRNTEAFF
TRBV10-1 | 14 | CASSESGSVYEAFF
TRBV5-1 | 16 | CASSLGGTGALSPLHF
TRBV7-2 | 17 | CASNSLTNRASTDTQYF
TRBV27 | 16 | CASAGSPPVRADTQYF
TRBV30 | 14 | CAWSGDRNSYEQYF
TRBV4-2 | 13 | CASSQGVRTEAFF
TRBV7-3 | 17 | CASSSERGAGGLETQYF
TRBV18 | 16 | CASSLSDSFSGNTIYF
TRBV7-9 | 15 | CASSFLDGVGYEQYF
TRBV15 | 17 | CATSRVSGGDAYNEQFF
TRBV11-2 | 15 | CASSSGQTYNSPLHF
TRBV6-5 | 14 | CASSYSGGNTEAFF
TRBV19 | 13 | CASTGSNTDTQYF
TRBV6-4 | 12 | CASSGSNNEQFF
TRBV6-1 | 13 | CASSGQGRVGYTF
TRBV5-4 | 15 | CASSLAGRGGEKLFF
TRBV11-2 | 15 | CASSLRGGEGDTQYF
TRBV4-1 | 19 | CASSQDIHRPASPQETQYF
TRBV7-2 | 14 | CASSPAVGGQPQHF
TRBV2 | 13 | CASSDRENSPLHF
TRBV2 | 13 | CASSDGRAETQYF
TRBV30 | 19 | CAWSGFGQGEGVGNQPQHF